The entry below gives a single T cell receptor (beta chain) sequence along with its context. The assay was immunoSEQ multiplex PCR, and TCRdb's table has in-frame clones only and misses some. The data hold 75,000 to 90,000 clones, with 93% observed a single time. These data originate in a study of technical replicates of blood from a few donors. The CDR3 covers 15 residues. V was trimmed by 5 bases and J by 7 bases, leaving 18 bases between them. CDR1 is LNHDA, CDR2 SQIVND, per germline (reference sequence). Sequencing was done on a sample of T cells isolated from PBMCs. The chain is built from TRBV19 and TRBJ2-1, with a tentative D call TRBD2 (7 bases). This receptor was obtained from a human donor in good health. The DNA for the CDR3 is TGTGCCAGTAGTCCCCTTGTGGGGGGGCCGAATGAGCAGTTCTTC. This codes for CASSPLVGGPNEQFF.